This note documents a single T cell receptor beta chain sequence. Its specificity is unknown. The source of the sample is a study of shared clonotypes between healthy human individuals. Study background: Donor ages ranged 18 to 49 years: a couple of women, a few men.

Study processing details: ImmunoSEQ supplied junction-only sequences lacking quality scores, so filtering was different. TCRdb's copy holds only in-frame clones and misses some; the assay was immunoSEQ multiplex PCR. The V and J calls and clone size come from that table; D and trimming were worked out from the DNA. The profile covers about 710,000 clones, with 60% to 75% appearing a single time and around 1.7% taken by the ten largest. This CDR3 region has 14 residues. The V end was cut by 0 bases, the J end by 9 bases, with 15 bases between. Per the germline V gene, CDR1 is GTSNPN and CDR2 is SVGIG (reference sequence). Study outcomes and limitations: In having few donors, the study represented limited genetic and exposure-history diversity.

V usage is TRBV30 and J usage is TRBJ2-1; D may be TRBD2 (6 bases). The TCR sequence derives from a woman aged 25-40 years in good health. Source material: memory CD4+ T cells sorted from blood. As for subset: CD45RA-negative fraction. DNA of the CDR3: TGTGCCTGGAGTGTACAAGGGACTCGCATTGAGCAGTTCTTC. Its translation: CAWSVQGTRIEQFF.